This is a list of T cell receptor beta chains from one sample in a study of early T cells in non-severe SARS-CoV-2 infection. TCRdb re-called the 5' RACE reads through MiXCR, storing one row per CDR3 protein. The data show roughly 55,000 distinct CDR3 sequences, about 6.2% seen once. The sequencing sample was made of whole blood. All receptors derive from an adult who was a healthcare worker with PCR-confirmed SARS-CoV-2 infection or an uninfected control (not recorded which). Each CDR3 is given with its conserved first and last residue. A D gene is named only where the DNA matches it firmly. Only part of the rows carry a size: once, few, many, or a class if the clone is expanded.

>many|TRBJ2-5|TRBV7-9|13|NA
CASSLVAQETQYF
TGTGCCAGCAGCTTAGTGGCCCAAGAGACCCAGTACTTC
>many|TRBJ2-7|TRBV6-2/TRBV6-3|17|TRBD1
CASLQINPGTGIHEQYF
TGTGCCAGCCTCCAAATTAACCCCGGGACAGGTATCCACGAGCAGTACTTC
>many|TRBJ1-4|TRBV6-1|15|TRBD1
CASSAGTGGYEKLFF
TGTGCCAGCAGTGCTGGGACAGGGGGCTACGAAAAACTGTTTTTT
>NA|TRBJ1-1|TRBV6-5|15|NA
CASSYSMFGNTEAFF
TGTGCCAGCAGTTACTCGATGTTTGGTAACACTGAAGCTTTCTTT
>NA|TRBJ2-3|TRBV27|16|NA
CASSPGTKTSTDTQYF
TGTGCCAGCAGTCCTGGGACGAAGACTAGCACAGATACGCAGTATTTT
>NA|TRBJ2-1|TRBV5-4|16|TRBD1
CASSALGQGRINEQFF
TGTGCCAGCAGCGCGCTGGGACAGGGGAGAATCAATGAGCAGTTCTTC
>medium-sized|TRBJ2-1|TRBV20-1|13|TRBD2
CSAGLAGYNEQFF
TGCAGTGCGGGACTAGCGGGATACAATGAGCAGTTCTTC
>many|TRBJ1-5|TRBV20-1|13|NA
CSASMDSDGAQHF
TGCAGTGCTAGTATGGACAGCGATGGGGCCCAGCATTTT
>many|TRBJ1-2|TRBV7-9|14|NA
CASSLEGLLHGYTF
TGTGCCAGCAGCTTAGAGGGGCTGCTCCATGGCTACACCTTC
>many|TRBJ2-1|TRBV11-3|12|NA
CASSLRLGEQFF
TGTGCCAGCAGCTTGAGATTAGGTGAGCAGTTCTTC
>many|TRBJ1-4|TRBV7-2|15|TRBD1
CASSSRTGTNEKLFF
TGTGCCAGCAGCTCCCGGACAGGAACTAATGAAAAACTGTTTTTT
>many|TRBJ1-2|TRBV6-5|16|TRBD1
CASSYRWGQLDYGYTF
TGTGCCAGCAGTTACCGGTGGGGACAGCTTGACTATGGCTACACCTTC
>many|TRBJ1-2|TRBV20-1|15|TRBD1
CSARDQSGTGNGYTF
TGCAGTGCTAGAGATCAAAGCGGGACAGGGAATGGCTACACCTTC
>many|TRBJ2-1|TRBV10-3|15|TRBD1
CAISDRDRAFGEQFF
TGTGCCATCAGTGACCGGGACAGGGCCTTTGGTGAGCAGTTCTTC
>NA|TRBJ2-7|TRBV20-1|15|TRBD1
CSARGRTGLTYEQYF
TGCAGTGCTAGAGGTAGGACAGGTCTTACCTACGAGCAGTACTTC
>few|TRBJ2-7|TRBV18|14|TRBD2
CASSPSSGSYEQYF
TGTGCCAGCTCACCGTCTAGCGGTTCCTACGAGCAGTACTTC
>few|TRBJ1-5|TRBV2|13|NA
CASSPEGRQPQHF
TGTGCCAGCAGTCCCGAGGGGCGTCAGCCCCAGCATTTT
>many|TRBJ1-6|TRBV27|16|NA
CASKPTGSSYNSPLHF
TGTGCCAGCAAGCCAACAGGGAGCTCCTATAATTCACCCCTCCACTTT
>few|TRBJ1-2|TRBV18|15|NA
CASSPSKLANYGYTF
TGTGCCAGCTCACCATCTAAACTCGCTAACTATGGCTACACCTTC
>NA|TRBJ2-7|TRBV30|14|NA
CAWSFGGSTYEQYF
TGTGCCTGGAGTTTTGGGGGCTCCACCTACGAGCAGTACTTC
>few|TRBJ1-5|TRBV3-1|13|NA
CASSLETNQPQHF
TGTGCCAGCAGCCTCGAAACCAATCAGCCCCAGCATTTT
>many|TRBJ1-2|TRBV6-1|14|TRBD1
CASIEGALLQGYTF
TGTGCCAGCATCGAGGGGGCACTCCTTCAAGGCTACACCTTC
>many|TRBJ1-5|TRBV7-8|14|NA
CASSLARDNQPQHF
TGTGCCAGCAGCTTAGCTAGAGACAATCAGCCCCAGCATTTT
>few|TRBJ2-1|TRBV3-1|13|NA
CASSPSVAAEQFF
TGTGCCAGCAGCCCCTCAGTGGCGGCCGAGCAGTTCTTC
>many|TRBJ2-7|TRBV7-6|12|NA
CASSLGHHEQYF
TGTGCCAGCAGCTTAGGACACCACGAGCAGTACTTC
>few|TRBJ2-7|TRBV19|16|NA
CASSIGVENLRGKQYF
TGTGCCAGTAGTATAGGAGTCGAAAATCTAAGGGGAAAGCAGTACTTC
>NA|TRBJ2-5|TRBV11-2|16|TRBD2
CASSSTSERWGETQYF
TGTGCCAGCAGCTCGACTAGCGAGAGATGGGGAGAGACCCAGTACTTC
>many|TRBJ1-6|TRBV3-1|14|NA
CASSQDGLNSPLHF
TGTGCCAGCAGCCAAGATGGGCTAAATTCACCCCTCCACTTT
>many|TRBJ1-2|TRBV10-3|14|NA
CAISEPTVLSGYTF
TGTGCCATCAGTGAGCCGACAGTCCTCTCAGGCTACACCTTC
>many|TRBJ2-7|TRBV27|14|NA
CASSPWVSSYEQYF
TGTGCCAGCAGTCCATGGGTCAGCTCCTACGAGCAGTACTTC
>many|TRBJ2-6|TRBV6-2/TRBV6-3|16|NA
CASRESGVDGANVLTF
TGTGCCAGCAGAGAGTCGGGGGTTGATGGGGCCAACGTCCTGACTTTC
>many|TRBJ2-1|TRBV20-1|15|TRBD2
CSARRGTSGGNEQFF
TGCAGTGCTAGGAGGGGGACTAGCGGGGGAAATGAGCAGTTCTTC
>NA|TRBJ2-7|TRBV25-1|13|NA
CASSHRVAYEQYF
TGTGCCAGCAGTCACAGGGTAGCCTACGAGCAGTACTTC
>few|TRBJ2-2|TRBV11-2|14|NA
CASSLFGGTGELFF
TGTGCCAGCAGCTTATTTGGAGGCACCGGGGAGCTGTTTTTT